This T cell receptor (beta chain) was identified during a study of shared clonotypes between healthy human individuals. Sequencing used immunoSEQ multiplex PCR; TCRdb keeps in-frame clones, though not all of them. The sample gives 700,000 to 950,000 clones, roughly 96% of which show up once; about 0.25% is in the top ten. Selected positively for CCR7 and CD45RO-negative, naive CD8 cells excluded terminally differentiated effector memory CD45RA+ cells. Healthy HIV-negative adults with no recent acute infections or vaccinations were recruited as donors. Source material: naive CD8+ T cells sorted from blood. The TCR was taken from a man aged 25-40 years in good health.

The chain's CDR3 is CASSLAFSYEQYF. In nucleotides, the CDR3 is TGTGCCAGCAGTTTAGCCTTCTCCTACGAGCAGTACTTC. The genes are TRBV27 and TRBJ2-7; D not certain. The germline V gene encodes CDR1 MNHEY and CDR2 SMNVEV (reference sequence). The CDR3 is 13 amino acids. Trimming took off 2 bases at V and 0 bases at J, with 5 bases between the two ends.